The T cell receptor beta chain described here comes from a study of neurological immune-mediated disorders. In this sample, this clonotype turned up a few times. TCRdb processed the 5' RACE reads anew with MiXCR; each CDR3 protein has one entry. This sample has 50,000 to 80,000 distinct CDR3 sequences; almost 3.5% occur once, and the top ten carry more than 3%. This sequence originates from a man aged 40-50 years with multiple sclerosis. Sequenced sample: PBMCs.

CDR3 sequence: CAISDSGGYTQPQHF. The CDR3 DNA is TGTGCCATCAGTGATTCTGGGGGTTATACCCAGCCCCAGCATTTT. The V call is TRBV10-3, the J call TRBJ1-5, with D possibly TRBD1 on 5 matching bases. The germline CDR1 and CDR2 sequences are ENHRY and SYGVKD. CDR3 size: 15 residues. V lost 3 bases and J 7 bases, leaving 16 bases between the germline ends.